One sample yielded the 27 T cell receptor beta chains listed below, sequenced in a study of cytomegalovirus exposure and HLA in healthy donors. Using immunoSEQ multiplex PCR, the repertoire was profiled, and TCRdb retains in-frame clones only, with some absent. Among approximately 82,000 clones listed, 85% to 95% were seen once. Sequenced: PBMCs. These TCRs come from a man between 18 and 35 years old in good health and CMV-seronegative.

This rearrangement joins TRBV4-2 to TRBJ1-1; D unclear. The CDR3 has 17 residues. CDR1 and CDR2 (germline): LGHNA, YNFKEQ. V was cut by 0 bases and J by 0 bases, with 14 bases left in between. The CDR3: CASSQDPTTAMNTEAFF. The CDR3 DNA is TGTGCCAGCAGCCAAGACCCGACCACAGCCATGAACACTGAAGCTTTCTTT.

This chain joins TRBV30 and TRBJ1-3, with TRBD1 as a possible D gene (5 bases). V lost 2 bases to trimming and J lost 4 bases, with 9 bases between them. The CDR3 spans 13 residues. CDR1 is GTSNPN and CDR2 is SVGIG in the germline V gene (reference sequence). The CDR3 region has the DNA TGTGCCTGGAGTCCAGGGTCCGGAAACACCATATATTTT. Translating it yields CAWSPGSGNTIYF.

The J gene is TRBJ1-2, the V gene TRBV11-2; D is perhaps TRBD1 (5 bases). V lost 3 bases and J 8 bases, leaving 16 bases between the germline ends. This CDR3 contains 14 residues. Germline values: CDR1 SGHAT, CDR2 FQNNGV. CDR3 protein: CASSLDTGFGGYTF. For the CDR3, the DNA is TGTGCCAGCAGCTTGGACACAGGTTTTGGGGGCTACACCTTC.

This chain uses TRBV5-1 with TRBJ1-1; 8 bases match TRBD1. CDR1 is SGHRS and CDR2 is YFSETQ in the germline V gene. The CDR3 has 14 amino acids. The ends lost 4 bases at V and 2 bases at J; junction bases unmatched: 4. The CDR3: CASSGGTGNTEAFF. CDR3 nucleotide sequence: TGCGCCAGCAGCGGGGGGACAGGAAACACTGAAGCTTTCTTT. Drawing the rest from reference TRBV5-1 and TRBJ1-1, the complete variable domain is KAGVTQTPRYLIKTRGQQVTLSCSPISGHRSVSWYQQTPGQGLQFLFEYFSETQRNKGNFPGRFSGRQFSNSRSEMNVSTLELGDSALYLCASSGGTGNTEAFFGQGTRLTVV.

The chain couples TRBV2 to TRBJ2-2; D is unclear. CDR3 length equals 12 residues. V dropped 9 bases and J dropped 6 bases, with 11 bases sitting between them. Germline values: CDR1 SNHLY, CDR2 FYNNEI. The DNA of the CDR3 is TGTGCCAGTACGAGAGTACCCGGGGAGCTGTTTTTT. It encodes CASTRVPGELFF.

This chain uses TRBV6-1 with TRBJ2-5; 9 bases agree with TRBD2. Germline V CDR1 and CDR2: MNHNS, SASEGT. The trim removed 0 bases at V and 1 base at J, leaving 0 bases unmatched. This CDR3 is built from 15 residues. The CDR3 coding sequence is TGTGCCAGCAGTGAAGCTAGCGGGGGCCAAGAGACCCAGTACTTC. This sequence encodes CASSEASGGQETQYF.

This chain links TRBV27 with TRBJ2-7; tentative D call: TRBD1 (5 bases). This CDR3 comprises 15 residues. CDR1 MNHEY and CDR2 SMNVEV come from the germline V gene (reference sequence). V was cut by 2 bases and J by 0 bases, with 11 bases left in between. In DNA form, the CDR3 reads TGTGCCAGCAGTTTAAGGGGAATCGGCTCCTACGAGCAGTACTTC. Its translation is CASSLRGIGSYEQYF.

The rearrangement uses TRBV30 and TRBJ1-5; 8 bases map to TRBD1. CDR1 and CDR2 from the germline V gene are GTSNPN and SVGIG (reference sequence). J lost 6 bases, V lost 6 bases, and 7 bases had no gene match. This CDR3 region has 13 residues. CDR3 sequence reads: CACSSGGTQPQHF. The CDR3 DNA reads as TGTGCCTGTTCTTCAGGGGGCACTCAGCCCCAGCATTTT.

The chain uses TRBV7-8 and TRBJ1-2; D may be TRBD1 (6 bases). The CDR3 extends over 15 amino acids. Germline CDR1 SGHVS, CDR2 FQNEAQ. The V and J ends lost 5 bases and 2 bases respectively, with 15 bases between them. The CDR3, as DNA: TGTGCCAGCAGCCCTTCAAGGGGGGGGAACTATGGCTACACCTTC. It specifies CASSPSRGGNYGYTF. The whole variable domain, remainder taken from reference TRBV7-8 and TRBJ1-2, is GAGVSQSPRYKVAKRGQDVALRCDPISGHVSLFWYQQALGQGPEFLTYFQNEAQLDKSGLPSDRFFAERPEGSVSTLKIQRTQQEDSAVYLCASSPSRGGNYGYTFGSGTRLTVV.

The rearrangement joins TRBV5-1 to TRBJ2-7, with 10 bases lining up with TRBD1. Per germline, CDR1 SGHRS and CDR2 YFSETQ. This CDR3 region has 15 residues. V was clipped by 2 bases and J by 2 bases; unmatched bases: 4. The CDR3 is CASSLPGQGTYEQYF. Here the CDR3 DNA reads TGCGCCAGCAGCTTACCGGGACAGGGGACCTACGAGCAGTACTTC.

The V and J genes are TRBV11-3 and TRBJ1-3; possibly TRBD1 for D (6 bases). From germline, CDR1 is SGHNT and CDR2 YENEEA. The CDR3 totals 15 residues. Trimming pared 0 bases from V and 2 bases from J, leaving 8 bases between. The CDR3 reads CASSLEQGAGNTIYF. DNA of the CDR3: TGTGCCAGCAGCTTAGAACAGGGTGCTGGAAACACCATATATTTT.

This clone has only one observation. The V gene is TRBV6-5, the J gene TRBJ1-4; 9 nucleotides line up with TRBD1. In germline, CDR1 is MNHEY, CDR2 SVGAGI. After removal of 8 bases from V and 10 bases from J, the junction contained 14 bases not matched to a gene. The CDR3 is 15 residues long. The chain's CDR3 is CASFGRGGTGSKLFF. Here the CDR3 DNA reads TGTGCCAGCTTTGGCCGAGGCGGGACAGGGTCAAAACTGTTTTTT.

The V and J genes are TRBV7-2 and TRBJ1-2, with a tentative D call TRBD1 (5 bases). The CDR3 covers 14 residues. Trimming shortened V by 1 base and J by 4 bases, and 10 bases separated the two germline ends. Germline V CDR1 and CDR2: SGHTA, FQGNSA. The CDR3 spells CASSLGGVGYGYTF. DNA for the CDR3: TGTGCCAGCAGCTTAGGGGGGGTGGGCTATGGCTACACCTTC.

This chain uses TRBV19 with TRBJ1-2; TRBD1 agrees at 7 bases. The CDR3 contains 15 residues. The V gene's germline CDR1 is LNHDA and CDR2 SQIVND (reference sequence). Trimming cost V 6 bases and J 3 bases; bases outside gene matches: 10. DNA of the CDR3: TGTGCCAGTAGACGGGGACAGCTTGGGGACTATGGCTACACCTTC. Residues: CASRRGQLGDYGYTF. The complete variable domain, with remaining parts taken from reference TRBV19 and TRBJ1-2, reads DGGITQSPKYLFRKEGQNVTLSCEQNLNHDAMYWYRQDPGQGLRLIYYSQIVNDFQKGDIAEGYSVSREKKESFPLTVTSAQKNPTAFYLCASRRGQLGDYGYTFGSGTRLTVV.

The count of this clone is one. The J gene is TRBJ2-3, the V gene TRBV7-2, with 9 bases that match TRBD1. Germline V gene lookup returns CDR1 SGHTA and CDR2 FQGNSA. The CDR3 spans 16 residues. The junction had 6 bases not matched to a gene; V was cut back by 5 bases and J by 0 bases. The CDR3, as DNA: TGTGCCAGCAGCCCCCGGGACAGGGCTAGCACAGATACGCAGTATTTT. It is translated as CASSPRDRASTDTQYF. Full variable domain (missing parts from reference TRBV7-2 and TRBJ2-3): GAGVSQSPSNKVTEKGKDVELRCDPISGHTALYWYRQSLGQGLEFLIYFQGNSAPDKSGLPSDRFSAERTGGSVSTLTIQRTQQEDSAVYLCASSPRDRASTDTQYFGPGTRLTVL.

The CDR3 loop is CASRKGRDGLYGYTF. The CDR3 region has the DNA TGTGCCAGCAGGAAGGGGCGGGATGGGCTCTATGGCTACACCTTC. J is TRBJ1-2 and V is TRBV9, with D perhaps matching TRBD1 (5 bases). Trimming removed 5 bases at V and 4 bases at J, with 18 bases between. Germline-derived CDR1 and CDR2 are SGDLS and YYNGEE. The CDR3 is made up of 15 amino acids.

The chain carries TRBV6-5 and TRBJ2-7; a weak D match, TRBD2 (7 bases). Germline CDR1 MNHEY, CDR2 SVGAGI. V lost 3 bases and J 7 bases, leaving 16 bases between the germline ends. CDR3 length: 14 amino acids. The CDR3 DNA is TGTGCCAGCAGTTATGGGGGGGCCCTTGGGGAGCAGTACTTC. The encoded protein is CASSYGGALGEQYF.

This clone was found once. The V gene is TRBV9, the J gene TRBJ1-2; D is unresolved. The V end lost 4 bases, the J end lost 4 bases, and 11 bases lay between the germline ends. The germline V gene encodes CDR1 SGDLS and CDR2 YYNGEE. This CDR3 is built from 13 residues. The CDR3 DNA reads as TGTGCCAGCAGCCCAGAACGCTCCTATGGCTACACCTTC. Its translation is CASSPERSYGYTF.

The rearrangement joins TRBV10-2 to TRBJ2-7; the D is unclear. Germline lookup yields CDR1 WSHSY and CDR2 SAAADI. CDR3 length: 12 residues. Trimming left V 2 bases short and J 3 bases short, with 5 bases between. The CDR3 reads CASSEVHYEQYF. CDR3 nucleotide sequence: TGCGCCAGCAGTGAGGTCCACTACGAGCAGTACTTC.

The rearrangement uses TRBV10-3 and TRBJ2-2, with a possible D match to TRBD2 (6 bases). This CDR3 spans 15 amino acids. The ends were cut back, 4 bases at V and 4 bases at J, with 13 bases in the middle. Germline V lookup: CDR1 ENHRY, CDR2 SYGVKD. As DNA, the CDR3 is TGTGCCATCAGTGCCATCCGGGGAGGCACCGGGGAGCTGTTTTTT. Protein sequence: CAISAIRGGTGELFF.

V and J are TRBV6-5 and TRBJ2-1; 11 bases map to TRBD2. Germline CDR1 and CDR2: MNHEY and SVGAGI. Trimming at V came to 4 bases and at J to 3 bases, leaving 5 bases not matched to a gene. This CDR3 has 16 amino acids. CDR3 nucleotide sequence: TGTGCCAGCAGTTCGGCGACTAGCGGGGTCTACAATGAGCAGTTCTTC. This encodes CASSSATSGVYNEQFF.

V gene TRBV21-1 combines with J gene TRBJ1-4; TRBD1, the D gene given by the table, was not confirmed from the DNA. TRBV21-1 is labeled a pseudogene. The CDR3 is 14 amino acids. DNA of the CDR3: TGTGCCAGCAGCAAAGGAGGACAGGGGGAAAAACTGTTTTTT. This sequence encodes CASSKGGQGEKLFF.

Concerning this clone itself: One end of the junction does not line up with germline, which may come from a read error. The rearrangement uses TRBV6-4 and TRBJ1-1; TRBD1 matches at 9 bases. Germline-derived CDR1 and CDR2 are MRHNA and SNTAGT. CDR3 size: 14 residues. CDR3 sequence reads: CASSETGGNSEAFF. In nucleotides, the CDR3 is TGTGCCAGCAGTGAGACAGGGGGGAACTCTGAAGCTTTCTTT.

The genes are TRBV4-2 and TRBJ2-1; D is possibly TRBD2 (6 bases). The CDR3 loop spans 16 amino acids. Trimming took 4 bases from V and 8 from J, leaving 21 bases between them. CDR1 is LGHNA, CDR2 YNFKEQ, per germline. The CDR3 sequence: CASSPAGPPQGHEQFF. CDR3 in DNA: TGTGCCAGCAGCCCAGCGGGCCCTCCCCAGGGCCATGAGCAGTTCTTC.

The chain couples TRBV7-8 to TRBJ1-1; D might be TRBD1 (5 bases). V was trimmed by 5 bases and J by 1 base, leaving 23 bases between them. The CDR3 loop spans 18 amino acids. The germline CDR1 and CDR2 sequences are SGHVS and FQNEAQ. The CDR3 reads CASSPSRLPGLSNTEAFF. The CDR3 coding sequence is TGTGCCAGCAGCCCATCGCGTCTGCCGGGACTGTCGAACACTGAAGCTTTCTTT.

The chain has TRBV2 and TRBJ2-4; no definite D call. The V end lost 11 bases, the J end lost 2 bases, and 13 bases lay between the germline ends. This CDR3 spans 13 amino acids. Germline V gives CDR1 SNHLY, CDR2 FYNNEI. The CDR3 sequence: CAGRRWSKNIQYF. In DNA form, the CDR3 reads TGTGCCGGCCGGCGGTGGTCCAAAAACATTCAGTACTTC.

This clone was counted a single time. V gene TRBV6-5 combines with J gene TRBJ2-7; possible D gene TRBD1, 6 bases. With 0 bases removed from V and 2 bases from J, the gap between germline ends came to 14 bases. The CDR3 extends over 16 amino acids. In germline, CDR1 is MNHEY, CDR2 SVGAGI. The CDR3 reads CASSYSFTDSPYEQYF. The CDR3 DNA follows: TGTGCCAGCAGTTACTCATTCACGGACAGTCCCTACGAGCAGTACTTC.